In this sample, the clone carrying this T cell receptor (beta chain) turned up once. These data belong to a study of blood T cell repertoires in COVID-19. Study-level background: Samples representing acute and convalescent COVID-19 were sourced from the United States, Italy and Spain. T cells, B-cell-depleted T cells, or PBMCs provided the cDNA or gDNA that served as material.

Original processing notes: Estimates of nucleated cell counts were drawn from the amplification of reference gene primers. Here immunoSEQ multiplex PCR was the method, and the copy in TCRdb shows in-frame clones only, minus some. V, J and clone size derive from that table, while D and trimming were established from the DNA sequence. The sample holds 150,000 to 200,000 clones; 90% are singletons and the top ten take about a sixth. The CDR3 is 11 amino acids. V was shortened by 3 bases and J by 9 bases, with 12 bases between the two germline ends. Germline V lookup: CDR1 DFQATT, CDR2 SNEGSKA (reference sequence).

The rearrangement links TRBV20-1 to TRBJ2-7; the D is unclear. This receptor was taken from a man in his fifties or sixties with active or convalescent COVID-19. The sequencing input was peripheral blood. CDR3: CSASAGSGQYF. The CDR3 nucleotides read TGCAGTGCTAGTGCCGGGTCTGGGCAGTACTTC.